This T cell receptor beta chain emerged from a study of OX40 agonist ivuxolimab in advanced cancers. This CDR3 is 15 amino acids long. From germline, CDR1 is SGHTA and CDR2 FQGNSA. V lost 2 bases and J 4 bases, leaving 15 bases between the germline ends. Sequencing used immunoSEQ multiplex PCR; TCRdb keeps in-frame clones, though not all of them. The sample carries some 89,000 clones, around 80% recorded once. This clone has just one count. The sequences come from CD4+ or CD8+ T cells sorted from blood, collected in a trial of the OX40 agonist ivuxolimab. The chain is built from TRBV7-2 and TRBJ2-7; possibly TRBD2 for D (7 bases). The clonotype comes from an adult with an advanced solid tumor such as melanoma, head and neck, liver or kidney cancer. CDR3 in amino acids: CASSLRGAARYEQYF. The CDR3, as DNA: TGTGCCAGCAGCTTACGGGGGGCCGCACGATACGAGCAGTACTTC.